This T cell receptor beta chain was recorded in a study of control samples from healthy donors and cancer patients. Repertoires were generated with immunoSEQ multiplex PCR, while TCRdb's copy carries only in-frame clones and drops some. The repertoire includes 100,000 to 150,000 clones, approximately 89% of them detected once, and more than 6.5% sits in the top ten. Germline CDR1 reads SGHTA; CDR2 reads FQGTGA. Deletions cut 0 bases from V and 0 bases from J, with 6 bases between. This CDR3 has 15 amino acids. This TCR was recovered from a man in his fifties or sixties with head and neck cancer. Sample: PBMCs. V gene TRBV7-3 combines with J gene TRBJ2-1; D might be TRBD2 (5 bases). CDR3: CASSLTGSSYNEQFF. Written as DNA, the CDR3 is TGTGCCAGCAGCTTAACGGGGAGCTCCTACAATGAGCAGTTCTTC.